The entry that follows covers one TCR beta chain sequence. What it recognizes is unknown. The sample is drawn from a study of shared clonotypes between healthy human individuals. Turning to the study itself: Plates per donor: three CD4 naive, three CD4 memory, two CD8 naive, one CD8 memory.

The data were produced by immunoSEQ multiplex PCR, yet TCRdb's version contains in-frame clones alone and is incomplete. The sample includes around 1,900,000 clones, just over 90% of them seen just once. CD45RO-negative, CCR7-positively selected cells formed the naive CD8 fraction, excluding terminally differentiated effector memory CD45RA+ cells. Healthy and HIV-negative, the adult donors had no recent acute infections or vaccinations. Each donor was a Caucasian adult residing in Nashville, Tennessee. Germline CDR1 MDHEN, CDR2 SYDVKM. V was clipped by 7 bases and J by 8 bases; unmatched bases: 13. This CDR3 has 15 amino acids. Points from the study as a whole: Clonotype sharing across a few donors was observed for roughly 5% of naive CD4 clonotypes.

Specimen: naive CD8+ T cells from PBMCs. This chain joins TRBV28 and TRBJ2-1; 8 bases are a match to TRBD2. The receptor's source is a young man in good health. Some clones in this sample may be carry-over from other donors' samples. This chain's CDR3 is CASTSWSGGPYEQFF. The CDR3 DNA is TGTGCCAGCACCTCCTGGTCGGGAGGGCCGTATGAGCAGTTCTTC.